A single sample gave rise to the 12 T cell receptor beta chains below, sequenced in a study of blood T cell repertoires in COVID-19. Method: immunoSEQ multiplex PCR; TCRdb's copy keeps in-frame clones and lacks some. The sample includes 200,000 to 300,000 clones, around 84% seen only once; the top ten take 4% to 4.5%. Material for sequencing was peripheral blood. The receptors shown here come from a man aged 60 to 69 with acute or convalescent COVID-19.

The rearrangement joins TRBV6-1 to TRBJ2-1; 8 bases align to TRBD2. J gave up 3 bases and V 7 bases, and 5 bases lay outside the gene matches. Germline-derived CDR1 and CDR2 are MNHNS and SASEGT. This CDR3 is built from 14 residues. CDR3: CASKLAGGYNEQFF. CDR3 sequence (DNA): TGTGCCAGCAAGCTAGCGGGTGGCTACAATGAGCAGTTCTTC.

This clone was seen repeatedly, ten times or more. The chain uses TRBV13 and TRBJ1-2, with D possibly matching TRBD1 (6 bases). Per the germline V gene, CDR1 is PRHDT and CDR2 is FYEKMQ (reference sequence). Deletions cut 5 bases from V and 6 bases from J, with 16 bases between. The CDR3 consists of 14 residues. The CDR3: CASSTRGGLNGYTF. The CDR3 DNA is TGTGCCAGCAGCACGAGGGGGGGGCTTAATGGCTACACCTTC.

This clone has a single count. The chain has TRBV4-1 and TRBJ1-6, with 8 bases identical to TRBD1. The CDR3 has 16 residues. Germline values: CDR1 MGHRA, CDR2 YSYEKL. V shed 1 base and J 4 bases; nucleotides not matched to a gene: 3. Written as DNA, the CDR3 is TGCGCCAGCAGCCAAGGGAACAGGGGGTATAATTCACCCCTCCACTTT. It specifies CASSQGNRGYNSPLHF.

The chain links TRBV5-4 to TRBJ2-5; the D gene is possibly TRBD1 (7 bases). With 0 bases removed from V and 5 bases from J, the gap between germline ends came to 11 bases. The CDR3 spans 14 residues. Germline loops: CDR1 SGHNT, CDR2 YYREEE (reference sequence). The CDR3: CASSLGQGLETQYF. As DNA, the CDR3 is TGTGCCAGCAGCTTGGGACAGGGACTGGAGACCCAGTACTTC.

The chain links TRBV27 to TRBJ1-2; TRBD1 is a possible D gene (5 bases). CDR3 length: 15 residues. Between the trimmed V and J ends, which lost 7 bases and 5 bases, there was a span of 20 bases. Germline CDR1 is MNHEY and CDR2 is SMNVEV (reference sequence). The CDR3 loop reads CASKSPGRPSYGYTF. The DNA of the CDR3 is TGTGCCAGCAAATCCCCAGGGCGCCCATCTTATGGCTACACCTTC.

The rearrangement links TRBV5-1 to TRBJ2-2, with 13 bases fitting TRBD2. The CDR3 sequence is 15 residues long. Germline V gene lookup returns CDR1 SGHRS and CDR2 YFSETQ. V shed 3 bases and J 7 bases; nucleotides not matched to a gene: 3. CDR3 loop: CASSWTSGGGGELFF. CDR3 DNA: TGCGCCAGCAGCTGGACTAGCGGGGGTGGCGGGGAGCTGTTTTTT.

Comments on this clone: The same CDR3 is also encoded by other DNA sequences in this sample. This sequence joins TRBV20-1 and TRBJ1-1, with D possibly matching TRBD1 (6 bases). Germline loops: CDR1 DFQATT, CDR2 SNEGSKA (reference sequence). This CDR3 comprises 13 residues. Trimming removed 3 bases at V and 4 bases at J, with 12 bases between. Here the CDR3 reads CSASPGVATEAFF. Written as DNA, the CDR3 is TGCAGTGCTAGTCCAGGGGTAGCCACTGAAGCTTTCTTT.

This clone was found a few times. The rearrangement joins TRBV4-1 to TRBJ2-7, with unresolved D. The CDR3 length is 15 residues. Germline assignment: CDR1 MGHRA and CDR2 YSYEKL. Trimming took off 0 bases at V and 0 bases at J, with 9 bases between the two ends. The CDR3, as DNA: TGCGCCAGCAGCCAAGATGCGGTAAGCTCCTACGAGCAGTACTTC. Translating it yields CASSQDAVSSYEQYF.

V usage is TRBV6-1 and J usage is TRBJ2-7; D gene unclear. In germline, CDR1 is MNHNS, CDR2 SASEGT. The ends were cut back, 2 bases at V and 4 bases at J, with 6 bases in the middle. The CDR3 contains 12 residues. The CDR3 DNA reads as TGTGCCAGCAGTGAACCCGGGTACGAGCAGTACTTC. Residues: CASSEPGYEQYF.

J is TRBJ2-2 and V is TRBV6-5, with 8 positions matching TRBD1. Unmatched junction bases numbered 6, after V lost 7 bases and J lost 2 bases. CDR1 and CDR2 from the germline V gene are MNHEY and SVGAGI. CDR3 size: 15 residues. The CDR3 sequence is CASKDREFNTGELFF. The CDR3 coding sequence is TGTGCCAGCAAGGACAGGGAATTTAACACCGGGGAGCTGTTTTTT.

This sequence joins TRBV29-1 and TRBJ2-1; 13 bases fit TRBD2. V lost 8 bases, J lost 2 bases, and 9 bases stayed unmatched. This CDR3 has 16 residues. Germline V gene sequence: CDR1 SQVTM, CDR2 ANQGSEA. In DNA form, the CDR3 reads TGCAGCCAAACCGGGACTAGCGGGAACACCTACAATGAGCAGTTCTTC. Amino acids: CSQTGTSGNTYNEQFF.

The chain links TRBV6-5 to TRBJ2-7; 8 bases line up with TRBD2. The V gene end was trimmed by 8 bases and the J gene end by 5 bases; junction bases not matched to a gene: 11. Germline V gene sequence: CDR1 MNHEY, CDR2 SVGAGI. This CDR3 is built from 14 residues. DNA for the CDR3: TGTGCCAGCTCAGGGACTAGGGAGTCCCACGAGCAGTACTTC. This translates into CASSGTRESHEQYF.